Below are 17 T cell receptor beta chains sequenced from a single sample in a study of identical twins. TCRdb reanalysed the 5' RACE reads using MiXCR and keeps one entry per CDR3 protein. The table lists a few hundred thousand distinct CDR3 sequences, over 9.5% of them singletons. Sequences were obtained from memory T cells sorted from blood. All receptors come from a man in his fifties in good health.

This clonotype was seen many times. V and J are TRBV10-3 and TRBJ2-6, with TRBD1 identical over 7 bases. The CDR3 loop spans 17 amino acids. Germline CDR1 is ENHRY and CDR2 is SYGVKD. V gave up 4 bases and J gave up 0 bases; unmatched junction bases: 6. The CDR3 here is CAISGDRAGSGANVLTF. Here the CDR3 DNA reads TGTGCCATCAGTGGAGACAGGGCCGGCTCTGGGGCCAACGTCCTGACTTTC.

This chain connects TRBV7-2 to TRBJ2-7; 11 nucleotides match TRBD2. The CDR3 has 19 amino acids. Germline lookup yields CDR1 SGHTA and CDR2 FQGNSA. Trimming took 0 bases from V and 0 from J; bases not matched to a gene: 10. CDR3 nucleotide sequence: TGTGCCAGCAGCTTAGCCACAACGGGACTAGCGGAGGGCTCCTACGAGCAGTACTTC. Protein sequence: CASSLATTGLAEGSYEQYF.

This clonotype has only a few counts. The chain has TRBV5-6 and TRBJ1-5; D is unresolved. Germline V gene sequence: CDR1 SGHDT, CDR2 YYEEEE. There are 14 residues in the CDR3. Trimming took off 2 bases at V and 7 bases at J, with 13 bases between the two ends. The CDR3 region is CASSFGQAGQPQHF. The CDR3 nucleotides are TGTGCCAGCAGCTTCGGCCAGGCGGGACAGCCCCAGCATTTT.

This sequence joins TRBV29-1 and TRBJ2-1; TRBD2 matches at 11 bases. The V gene's germline CDR1 is SQVTM and CDR2 ANQGSEA. The CDR3 length is 15 residues. V shed 1 base and J 9 bases; nucleotides not matched to a gene: 8. The CDR3 bases are TGCAGCGTTGAAGGGCTAGCGGGAGGAGGTGGTGAGCAGTTCTTC. It encodes CSVEGLAGGGGEQFF.

J is TRBJ2-1 and V is TRBV6-1, with 10 bases aligning to TRBD2. This CDR3 has 17 amino acids. Germline CDR1 and CDR2: MNHNS and SASEGT. J gave up 14 bases and V 5 bases, and 21 bases lay outside the gene matches. Here the CDR3 reads CASSPWTGSTTGTSEFF. Here the CDR3 DNA reads TGTGCCAGCAGTCCTTGGACAGGCTCTACTACCGGGACTAGCGAGTTCTTC.

The chain links TRBV7-2 to TRBJ2-4; possibly TRBD1 for D (5 bases). The V gene lost 1 base and the J gene lost 9 bases, with 10 bases spanning the gap. This CDR3 is 13 amino acids long. CDR1 is SGHTA, CDR2 FQGNSA, per germline. The CDR3 coding sequence is TGTGCCAGCAGCTTAGGAAGGGGCCGCATTCAGTACTTC. This gives the protein CASSLGRGRIQYF.

Many counts were recorded for this clonotype. V usage is TRBV4-3 and J usage is TRBJ2-1; the match to TRBD2 covers 8 bases. Per germline, CDR1 LGHNA and CDR2 YSLEER. The CDR3 runs to 16 residues. J lost 6 bases, V lost 0 bases, and 7 bases had no gene match. The CDR3 coding sequence is TGCGCCAGCAGCCAAGATCGCCTAGCGGGTCCCAATGAGCAGTTCTTC. This gives the protein CASSQDRLAGPNEQFF.

This clonotype was seen a handful of times. V usage is TRBV5-1 and J usage is TRBJ2-1; 9 nucleotides line up with TRBD2. V shed 2 bases, J shed 4 bases, and the junction held 7 bases outside the gene matches. Germline values: CDR1 SGHRS, CDR2 YFSETQ. This CDR3 is 16 amino acids long. CDR3 amino acids: CASSFAGGPVYNEQFF. In nucleotides, the CDR3 is TGCGCCAGCAGCTTCGCGGGAGGGCCCGTATACAATGAGCAGTTCTTC.

The chain combines TRBV5-1 with TRBJ2-1; D perhaps matches TRBD2 (6 bases). The CDR3 totals 15 residues. Between the trimmed V and J ends, which lost 0 bases and 3 bases, there was a span of 10 bases. Per germline, CDR1 SGHRS and CDR2 YFSETQ. In nucleotides, the CDR3 is TGCGCCAGCAGCTTGGATGCTAGCGACTACAATGAGCAGTTCTTC. Protein: CASSLDASDYNEQFF.

The table lists this clonotype with many counts. This chain joins TRBV7-2 and TRBJ2-7; TRBD2 matches at 7 bases. CDR1 and CDR2 (germline): SGHTA, FQGNSA. This CDR3 is built from 15 residues. J lost 5 bases, V lost 4 bases, and 11 bases had no gene match. This CDR3 is CASSSRTSLRNEQYF. In DNA, the CDR3 is TGTGCCAGCAGCTCAAGGACTAGTCTCCGGAACGAGCAGTACTTC.

This clonotype was observed at least ten times. The chain carries TRBV5-6 and TRBJ2-7; no clear D. The CDR3 consists of 11 residues. Germline loops: CDR1 SGHDT, CDR2 YYEEEE. V was clipped by 4 bases and J by 6 bases, with 8 bases between them. In DNA form, the CDR3 reads TGTGCCAGCAGCACACTCAGCGAGCAGTACTTC. It is translated as CASSTLSEQYF.

This clonotype was detected only a few times. This chain uses TRBV20-1 with TRBJ2-3, with D maybe TRBD2 (6 bases). The CDR3 has 14 residues. Per the germline V gene, CDR1 is DFQATT and CDR2 is SNEGSKA (reference sequence). V dropped 6 bases and J dropped 2 bases, with 15 bases sitting between them. CDR3 nucleotide sequence: TGCAGTGCCGGAGGGGCTAGCCTCACAGATACGCAGTATTTT. Protein sequence: CSAGGASLTDTQYF.

The chain is built from TRBV7-6 and TRBJ1-3; 9 nucleotides match TRBD1. After removal of 4 bases from V and 0 bases from J, the junction contained 4 bases not matched to a gene. The CDR3 sequence is 16 residues long. Germline CDR1 reads SGHVS; CDR2 reads FNYEAQ. Written as DNA, the CDR3 is TGTGCCAGCAGCTCGACAGGGGGTATCTCTGGAAACACCATATATTTT. Translated, it gives CASSSTGGISGNTIYF. Combining the CDR3 with reference TRBV7-6 and TRBJ1-3 gives the whole variable domain GAGVSQSPRYKVTKRGQDVALRCDPISGHVSLYWYRQALGQGPEFLTYFNYEAQQDKSGLPNDRFSAERPEGSISTLTIQRTEQRDSAMYRCASSSTGGISGNTIYFGEGSWLTVV.

The chain uses TRBV27 and TRBJ2-3, with a weak D call TRBD1 (6 bases). V shed 3 bases and J shed 2 bases, with 9 bases lying between them. In germline, CDR1 is MNHEY, CDR2 SMNVEV (reference sequence). The CDR3 has 14 residues. The CDR3 DNA sequence: TGTGCCAGCAGTTTCCAGGGGTACACAGATACGCAGTATTTT. Amino acids: CASSFQGYTDTQYF.

The chain employs TRBV6-6 and TRBJ2-7; D ambiguous. V lost 8 bases to trimming and J lost 4 bases, with 15 bases between them. This CDR3 region has 13 residues. Germline V gene data show CDR1 as MNHNY and CDR2 as SVGAGI (reference sequence). In DNA form, the CDR3 reads TGTGCCAGCCGAGTGGCAGCAGATTACGAGCAGTACTTC. Translating it yields CASRVAADYEQYF.

This clonotype has at least ten counts. This sequence joins TRBV6-5 and TRBJ2-7, with 7 nucleotides matching TRBD2. Germline V gives CDR1 MNHEY, CDR2 SVGAGI. V was clipped by 2 bases and J by 3 bases; unmatched bases: 10. CDR3 length: 16 amino acids. The CDR3 spells CASSYPARGEDYEQYF. CDR3 coding DNA: TGTGCCAGCAGTTACCCTGCCCGGGGGGAAGACTACGAGCAGTACTTC.

The table lists this clonotype with many counts. The chain links TRBV4-1 to TRBJ1-5; no reliable D call. The ends were cut back, 5 bases at V and 0 bases at J, with 8 bases in the middle. The CDR3 runs to 14 residues. Germline lookup yields CDR1 MGHRA and CDR2 YSYEKL. The CDR3 DNA reads as TGCGCCAGCAGCGGTAGGACTAGCAATCAGCCCCAGCATTTT. This codes for CASSGRTSNQPQHF.